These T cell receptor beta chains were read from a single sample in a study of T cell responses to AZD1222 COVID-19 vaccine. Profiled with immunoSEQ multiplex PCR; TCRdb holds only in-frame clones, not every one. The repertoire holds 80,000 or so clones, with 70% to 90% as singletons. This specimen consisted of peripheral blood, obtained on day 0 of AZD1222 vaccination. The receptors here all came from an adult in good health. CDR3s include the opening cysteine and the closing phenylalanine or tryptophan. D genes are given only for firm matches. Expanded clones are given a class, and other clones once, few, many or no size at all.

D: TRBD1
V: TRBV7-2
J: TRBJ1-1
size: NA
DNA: TGTGCCAGCAGCTCGAACACAGGGGGCTACACTGAAGCTTTCTTT
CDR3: CASSSNTGGYTEAFF

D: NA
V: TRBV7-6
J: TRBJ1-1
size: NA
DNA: TGTGCCAGCAGCTTATTGAGTCGGAGCACTGAAGCTTTCTTT
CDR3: CASSLLSRSTEAFF

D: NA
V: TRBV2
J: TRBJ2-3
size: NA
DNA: TGTGCCAGCAGTGCGGACGGGGGATCCACAGATACGCAGTATTTT
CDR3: CASSADGGSTDTQYF

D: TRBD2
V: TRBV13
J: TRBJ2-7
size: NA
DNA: TGTGCCAGCAGCACCTCCGGGACTATCTCCGAGCAGTACTTC
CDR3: CASSTSGTISEQYF

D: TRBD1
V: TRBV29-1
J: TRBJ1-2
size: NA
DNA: TGCAGCGTTGGGACAGGGTCAAGCTATGGCTACACCTTC
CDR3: CSVGTGSSYGYTF

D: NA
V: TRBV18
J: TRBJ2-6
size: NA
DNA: TGTGCCAGCTCACCGCTCCGTGGGGCTGGGGCCAACGTCCTGACTTTC
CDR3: CASSPLRGAGANVLTF

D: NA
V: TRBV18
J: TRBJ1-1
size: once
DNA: TGTGCCAGCTCACCTCGGACAACCACTGAAGCTTTCTTT
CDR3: CASSPRTTTEAFF

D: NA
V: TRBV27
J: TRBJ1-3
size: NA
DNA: TGTGCCAGCAGTCCCAGCTGGGGGTCCTCTGGAAACACCATATATTTT
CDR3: CASSPSWGSSGNTIYF

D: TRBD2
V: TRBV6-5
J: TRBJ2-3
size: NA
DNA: TGTGCCAGCAGTTACGAAGCTAGCGGGAAGTCGACAGCGTATTTT
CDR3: CASSYEASGKSTAYF

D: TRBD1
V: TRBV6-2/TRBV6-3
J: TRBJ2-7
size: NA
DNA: TGTGCCAGCAGTTATGAAAAGGGGGCATCGGGATACGAGCAGTACTTC
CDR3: CASSYEKGASGYEQYF

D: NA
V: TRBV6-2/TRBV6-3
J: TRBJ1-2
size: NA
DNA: TGTGCCAGCAGTTACCCCTTTTCAGGGGCGAACTATGGCTACACCTTC
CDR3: CASSYPFSGANYGYTF